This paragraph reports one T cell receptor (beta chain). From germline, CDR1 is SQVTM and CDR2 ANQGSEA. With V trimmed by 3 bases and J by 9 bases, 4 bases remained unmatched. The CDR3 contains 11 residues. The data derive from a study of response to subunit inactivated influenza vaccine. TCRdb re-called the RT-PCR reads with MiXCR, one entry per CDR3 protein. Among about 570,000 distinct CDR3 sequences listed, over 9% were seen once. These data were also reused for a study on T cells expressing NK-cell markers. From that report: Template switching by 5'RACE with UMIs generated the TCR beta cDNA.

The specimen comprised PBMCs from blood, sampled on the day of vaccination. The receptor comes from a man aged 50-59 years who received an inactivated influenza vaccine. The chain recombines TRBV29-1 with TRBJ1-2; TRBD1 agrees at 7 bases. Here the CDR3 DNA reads TGCAGCGTTGACACAGGGGAGAGCTACACCTTC. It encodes CSVDTGESYTF.